This T cell receptor (beta chain) was identified in a study of human T cells and chemical hapten exposure (dated by TCRdb to about 2021). About the study as a whole: For sensitization, 2% DPC in acetone was applied to a roughly 2 cm by roughly 2 cm area of upper inner arm skin. Patients additionally received weekly therapeutic DPC doses to the scalp throughout the roughly 24-week study period. Patch tests used Finn chambers with 0.01% DPC on the upper back, scored after 6 days by International Contact Dermatitis Research Group standards. The patient cohort, mostly female, included alopecia areata with under or over 50% scalp involvement, alopecia totalis and alopecia universalis. Libraries were combined into a pool for sequencing, and differences in TCR yield between samples came mainly from small differences in library volumes within the pool. Peripheral blood TCR repertoire changes were tracked in vivo in alopecia patients during primary and secondary sensitization to the hapten diphenylcyclopropenone (DPC). Blood was sampled from patients pre-sensitization (week 0) and at 2, 6 and about 24 weeks after DPC sensitization. For TCR sequencing, blood came from twenty-nine alopecia patients at anywhere from one to four time points (pre-sensitization, 2, 6 and 24 weeks).

The protocol used for the library was RACE. Sequencing instrument: NextSeq 500. Library preparation attached unique molecular identifiers to individual cDNA molecules for quantitative, reproducible TCR counting. Both TCR alpha and TCR beta chains were sequenced from each blood RNA sample. Concerning the study's data processing: The median number of TCRs per sample was over 85,000, ranging from roughly 20,000 to 690,600. The Decombinator software suite was used to annotate the V, J and CDR3 of the TCR reads. For the PS versus PT1 abundance plots, all samples were subsampled to the same number of TCRs (28,000). TCRs were defined as expanded if absent before sensitization and observed at least eight times at the 2-week time point. TCRdb reprocessed the public reads (quality trimming at Q25 with fastp, clone calling with MiXCR) and kept in-frame beta chains. When rows share a CDR3 protein, they turn into one entry using the most common DNA and genes. The V and J calls, along with clone size, are taken from TCRdb and not from the paper's own processing. Within this sample are some 190,000 distinct CDR3 sequences, with 20% to 25% of them counted one time only. About 7% of the sample rests with the top ten.

The sample's time point label, in plain terms: patch test 1, 2 weeks after DPC sensitization. The treatment or condition label on this specimen signifies: therapeutic diphenylcyclopropenone sensitization with weekly scalp DPC. Blood at each patch-test visit was drawn before the patch test was applied. To be eligible, patients had to be aged 18 to 70, diagnosed with alopecia and judged suitable for DPC therapy, while pregnant patients were excluded. Total RNA was extracted from unfractionated whole blood that had been collected in Tempus Blood RNA tubes. What the research found in general, with its limitations: Because every patient had alopecia, a presumed autoimmune disease, the patients' immune response might differ from that of healthy individuals. Repeated subsampling changed both the strength of the expansion versus patch-test correlation and the threshold at which that correlation became significant. Expanded TCRs formed significantly more large CDR3 similarity clusters than pre-sensitization or healthy control sets, consistent with antigen-driven responses. Patch test score was positively correlated with the number of PT1 expanded TCRs, with significance at thresholds 8, 16 and 32 but not at 4. The number of TCRs above 1 in 1000 frequency did not change with DPC sensitization; there was no evidence of global repertoire structure alterations.

V lost 7 bases and J lost 5 bases, and the count of bases not matched to a germline gene is 9. The CDR3, cysteine through phenylalanine, is 14 amino acids long. Only CDR3 DNA is held: 42 bases, read in frame from base 1. This clonotype was counted a few times. It lacks a known antigen. The sample holds no much larger clone one base away, and base qualities are not on file. The source is a woman in her forties or fifties with alopecia areata. Some clones in this sample may be carry-over from other donors' samples. Sequences were derived from whole blood, sampled in connection with sensitization to the hapten diphenylcyclopropenone (DPC). The chain uses TRBV12-3 or TRBV12-4 and TRBJ2-7, with 9 bases matching TRBD1. The nucleotide sequence is TGTGCCAGCACCACGGGACAGGGATTCCACGAGCAGTACTTC. The encoded protein is CASTTGQGFHEQYF.